This paragraph reports one T cell receptor beta chain. The sample is drawn from a study of Ad26.COV2.S vaccination and SARS-CoV-2 variants. Sequencing was performed with immunoSEQ multiplex PCR; in TCRdb, only in-frame clones are kept and a portion is missing. The repertoire holds over 130,000 clones, with 86% as singletons. The CDR3 runs 11 residues. In germline, CDR1 is DFQATT, CDR2 SNEGSKA (reference sequence). The V end lost 7 bases, the J end lost 0 bases, and 6 bases lay between the germline ends. The clonotype originates from a human donor who had recovered from COVID-19. V is TRBV20-1 and J is TRBJ1-1, with D perhaps matching TRBD1 (5 bases). Specimen: peripheral blood, collected after recovery from COVID-19. The CDR3 here is CSGQLNTEAFF. CDR3 sequence (DNA): TGCAGTGGACAGTTGAACACTGAAGCTTTCTTT.